The 25 T cell receptor beta chains below all came from one sample that was sequenced in a study of T cell responses to AZD1222 COVID-19 vaccine. TCRdb's copy holds only in-frame clones and misses some; the assay was immunoSEQ multiplex PCR. The sample lists around 120,000 clones, approximately 88% occurring once. The sequencing used peripheral blood, collected on day 0 of AZD1222 vaccination. All receptors derive from an adult in good health.

This chain uses TRBV7-9 with TRBJ2-7, with D tentatively TRBD1 (6 bases). The CDR3 loop spans 15 amino acids. Looked up from germline, CDR1 is SEHNR and CDR2 is FQNEAQ (reference sequence). V shed 6 bases and J shed 0 bases, with 15 bases lying between them. The CDR3 region has the DNA TGTGCCAGCAGTTCCCAAAGACAGGTCTCCTACGAGCAGTACTTC. Translating it yields CASSSQRQVSYEQYF.

V and J are TRBV6-6 and TRBJ1-3, with 12 positions matching TRBD1. V dropped 6 bases and J dropped 0; count of bases not matched to a gene: 15. The CDR3 is made up of 20 amino acids. Germline CDR1 reads MNHNY; CDR2 reads SVGAGI (reference sequence). The DNA of the CDR3 is TGTGCCAGCAGCGCTCTTTCTGGGACAGGGGGCCAGATCTCTGGAAACACCATATATTTT. Translated, it gives CASSALSGTGGQISGNTIYF.

The V gene is TRBV7-3, the J gene TRBJ2-3, with D possibly TRBD1 on 5 matching bases. Trimming cost V 5 bases and J 0 bases, with 12 bases left between them. This CDR3 region has 15 residues. From germline, CDR1 is SGHTA and CDR2 FQGTGA. CDR3 nucleotides: TGTGCCAGCAGCCCCGAAGGGGTTAGCACAGATACGCAGTATTTT. As protein: CASSPEGVSTDTQYF.

This chain links TRBV6-2 or TRBV6-3 with TRBJ2-1; 12 bases agree with TRBD2. This CDR3 is built from 19 residues. Germline V gives CDR1 MNHEY, CDR2 SVGEGT. With 0 bases clipped from V and 0 bases from J, the junction kept 6 bases outside the gene matches. The CDR3 reads CASSYSASGGDSSYNEQFF. Written as DNA, the CDR3 is TGTGCCAGCAGTTACTCGGCTAGCGGGGGGGACAGCTCCTACAATGAGCAGTTCTTC.

This chain joins TRBV11-2 and TRBJ1-1; D gene ambiguous. The CDR3 spans 13 residues. Looked up from germline, CDR1 is SGHAT and CDR2 is FQNNGV. The V end was cut by 1 base, the J end by 1 base, with 4 bases between. CDR3: CASSLGKNTEAFF. CDR3 DNA: TGTGCCAGCAGCTTAGGAAAGAACACTGAAGCTTTCTTT.

The rearrangement links TRBV5-1 to TRBJ1-1; a possible D gene is TRBD1 (5 bases). V was pared by 0 bases and J by 4 bases, with 16 bases between. The germline V gene encodes CDR1 SGHRS and CDR2 YFSETQ. This CDR3 is 16 amino acids long. CDR3 DNA sequence: TGCGCCAGCAGCTTGGGGAGGGGCGAGCCGCGCACTGAAGCTTTCTTT. This codes for CASSLGRGEPRTEAFF.

The chain couples TRBV6-4 to TRBJ1-5; D possibly corresponds to TRBD1 (5 bases). Germline values: CDR1 MRHNA, CDR2 SNTAGT. Trimming left V 5 bases short and J 3 bases short, with 11 bases between. The CDR3 extends over 14 amino acids. CDR3 in DNA: TGTGCCAGCAGTCGGGACGGCACCAATCAGCCCCAGCATTTT. This translates into CASSRDGTNQPQHF.

The chain joins TRBV5-1 to TRBJ1-2; unclear D gene. Looked up from germline, CDR1 is SGHRS and CDR2 is YFSETQ. The CDR3 contains 15 residues. Trimming took off 0 bases at V and 4 bases at J, with 13 bases between the two ends. CDR3 protein: CASSLETASTYGYTF. The CDR3, as DNA: TGCGCCAGCAGCTTGGAGACTGCATCTACCTATGGCTACACCTTC.

The chain is built from TRBV7-2 and TRBJ1-6, with D maybe TRBD1 (5 bases). This CDR3 has 14 residues. CDR1 is SGHTA and CDR2 is FQGNSA in the germline V gene. V dropped 6 bases and J dropped 7 bases, with 13 bases sitting between them. CDR3 bases: TGTGCCAGCAGACCTAGGGGTCGGAATTCACCCCTCCACTTT. It translates to CASRPRGRNSPLHF.

The gene calls are TRBV4-3 and TRBJ1-2; D gene ambiguous. Deletions cut 0 bases from V and 6 bases from J, with 17 bases between. The CDR3 consists of 16 residues. Germline V gives CDR1 LGHNA, CDR2 YSLEER. The CDR3 DNA is TGCGCCAGCAGCCAAGAGGTACGGACCCATCGGCATGGCTACACCTTC. Residues: CASSQEVRTHRHGYTF.

The chain employs TRBV19 and TRBJ1-4; 7 bases agree with TRBD1. The CDR3 sequence is 15 residues long. From germline, CDR1 is LNHDA and CDR2 SQIVND (reference sequence). J lost 3 bases, V lost 6 bases, and 7 bases had no gene match. CDR3 region: CASSPWTGPNEKLFF. The CDR3 DNA is TGTGCCAGTAGCCCCTGGACAGGCCCTAATGAAAAACTGTTTTTT.

The J gene is TRBJ1-5, the V gene TRBV19; possibly TRBD1 for D (5 bases). Germline assignment: CDR1 LNHDA and CDR2 SQIVND (reference sequence). CDR3 size: 18 residues. The V end was cut by 5 bases, the J end by 5 bases, with 25 bases between. CDR3 sequence (DNA): TGTGCCAGTAGTCCCAGGGTCTCGGGACCGGACGGGCATCAGCCCCAGCATTTT. Amino acid sequence: CASSPRVSGPDGHQPQHF.

As concerns this clone: The junction does not match germline at one end; this may be a read error. The V gene is TRBV7-7, the J gene TRBJ2-5, with TRBD1 matching 8 bases. The CDR3 is 16 residues long. Germline V gives CDR1 SSHAT, CDR2 FNYEAQ (reference sequence). CDR3: CASSLRGDRLQETQYF. The DNA of the CDR3 is TGTGCTAGCAGCTTAAGGGGGGACAGGCTCCAAGAGACCCAGTACTTC. Supplemented by reference TRBV7-7 and TRBJ2-5, the full variable domain reads GAGVSQSPRYKVTKRGQDVTLRCDPISSHATLYWYQQALGQGPEFLTYFNYEAQPDKSGLPSDRFSAERPEGSISTLTIQRTEQRDSAMYRCASSLRGDRLQETQYFGPGTRLLVL.

This chain links TRBV3-1 (or the pseudogene TRBV3-2) with TRBJ1-2; 7 bases agree with TRBD1. V lost 3 bases, J lost 2 bases, and 3 bases stayed unmatched. Germline loops: CDR1 LGHDT, CDR2 YNNKEL (reference sequence). There are 14 residues in the CDR3. CDR3: CASSQRGQNYGYTF. The CDR3 nucleotides are TGTGCCAGCAGCCAGAGGGGACAGAACTATGGCTACACCTTC.

V gene TRBV4-1 combines with J gene TRBJ2-7; D is perhaps TRBD1 (5 bases). Germline assignment: CDR1 MGHRA and CDR2 YSYEKL. Trimming left V 2 bases short and J 7 bases short, with 12 bases between. The CDR3 is 13 amino acids. The CDR3 reads CASSQLGVREQYF. The CDR3 nucleotides read TGCGCCAGCAGCCAATTAGGGGTACGGGAGCAGTACTTC.

This sequence joins TRBV4-1 and TRBJ1-6; the D gene is possibly TRBD1 (5 bases). The germline V gene has CDR1 MGHRA and CDR2 YSYEKL. There are 17 residues in the CDR3. V lost 1 base and J 8 bases, leaving 18 bases between the germline ends. The CDR3 protein is CASSQAGHKLHDSPLHF. The DNA of the CDR3 is TGCGCCAGCAGCCAAGCCGGACACAAACTACACGATTCACCCCTCCACTTT.

The chain uses TRBV5-4 and TRBJ2-2; 8 nucleotides line up with TRBD2. The CDR3 contains 15 residues. The J segment lost 5 bases and the V segment lost 5 bases, leaving 8 bases of the junction unmatched. Germline lookup yields CDR1 SGHNT and CDR2 YYREEE (reference sequence). CDR3 amino acids: CASSSGGPVTGELFF. The CDR3 region has the DNA TGTGCCAGCAGTTCGGGGGGGCCGGTAACCGGGGAGCTGTTTTTT.

The chain carries TRBV10-3 and TRBJ2-5, with a possible D match to TRBD2 (5 bases). Trimming took off 11 bases at V and 2 bases at J, with 15 bases between the two ends. Germline CDR1 ENHRY, CDR2 SYGVKD. This CDR3 comprises 13 residues. CDR3 nucleotide sequence: TGTGCCGCCGGACCGACGGGACAAGAGACCCAGTACTTC. Translated: CAAGPTGQETQYF.

The chain couples TRBV2 to TRBJ1-6, with D unclear. Germline V gene data show CDR1 as SNHLY and CDR2 as FYNNEI. This CDR3 region has 15 residues. The V end was cut by 7 bases, the J end by 7 bases, with 17 bases between. This CDR3 is CASTRRTGGNSPLHF. Written as DNA, the CDR3 is TGTGCCAGCACCCGAAGGACGGGAGGAAATTCACCCCTCCACTTT.

This chain connects TRBV10-3 to TRBJ2-7; 12 bases align to TRBD1. Germline V lookup: CDR1 ENHRY, CDR2 SYGVKD. The CDR3 length is 18 residues. The V segment lost 0 bases and the J segment 1 base; nucleotides outside the gene matches: 7. The CDR3: CAISESGGTGGLSYEQYF. The CDR3 coding sequence is TGTGCCATCAGTGAGTCTGGAGGGACAGGGGGCTTATCCTACGAGCAGTACTTC.

The chain is built from TRBV20-1 and TRBJ2-3; 8 bases map to TRBD2. Germline V gene lookup returns CDR1 DFQATT and CDR2 SNEGSKA (reference sequence). The CDR3 loop spans 11 amino acids. The junction had 3 bases not matched to a gene; V was cut back by 7 bases and J by 6 bases. The CDR3 coding sequence is TGCAGTGGGCGGGGGGCGGATACGCAGTATTTT. Translating gives CSGRGADTQYF.

CDR3 sequence reads: CASSQRTGADQPQHF. The CDR3 coding sequence is TGCGCCAGCAGCCAACGGACAGGGGCCGATCAGCCCCAGCATTTT. The rearrangement joins TRBV4-3 to TRBJ1-5; 9 positions agree with TRBD1. CDR3 length equals 15 residues. V lost 2 bases to trimming and J lost 5 bases; unmatched junction nucleotides: 4. In germline, CDR1 is LGHNA, CDR2 YSLEER.

The chain has TRBV7-8 and TRBJ2-2; a possible D gene is TRBD2 (5 bases). The CDR3 spans 14 residues. Trimming took 1 base from V and 6 from J, leaving 9 bases between them. From germline, CDR1 is SGHVS and CDR2 FQNEAQ. CDR3 in amino acids: CASSLELRAGELFF. The CDR3 nucleotides are TGTGCCAGCAGCTTAGAATTGCGGGCCGGGGAGCTGTTTTTT.

The J gene is TRBJ1-1, the V gene TRBV4-1; 7 bases map to TRBD1. The length of the CDR3 is 15 residues. The ends lost 0 bases at V and 3 bases at J; junction bases unmatched: 4. Germline-derived CDR1 and CDR2 are MGHRA and YSYEKL. Here the CDR3 reads CASSQDLGGDTEAFF. The CDR3 bases are TGCGCCAGCAGCCAAGATCTAGGGGGCGACACTGAAGCTTTCTTT.

The V gene is TRBV4-3, the J gene TRBJ2-5; weak D call: TRBD1 (6 bases). Trimming shortened V by 0 bases and J by 1 base, and 12 bases separated the two germline ends. Germline CDR1 reads LGHNA; CDR2 reads YSLEER. The length of the CDR3 is 16 residues. CDR3 residues: CASSQERGSTQETQYF. In DNA, the CDR3 is TGCGCCAGCAGCCAAGAGAGGGGGTCTACCCAAGAGACCCAGTACTTC.